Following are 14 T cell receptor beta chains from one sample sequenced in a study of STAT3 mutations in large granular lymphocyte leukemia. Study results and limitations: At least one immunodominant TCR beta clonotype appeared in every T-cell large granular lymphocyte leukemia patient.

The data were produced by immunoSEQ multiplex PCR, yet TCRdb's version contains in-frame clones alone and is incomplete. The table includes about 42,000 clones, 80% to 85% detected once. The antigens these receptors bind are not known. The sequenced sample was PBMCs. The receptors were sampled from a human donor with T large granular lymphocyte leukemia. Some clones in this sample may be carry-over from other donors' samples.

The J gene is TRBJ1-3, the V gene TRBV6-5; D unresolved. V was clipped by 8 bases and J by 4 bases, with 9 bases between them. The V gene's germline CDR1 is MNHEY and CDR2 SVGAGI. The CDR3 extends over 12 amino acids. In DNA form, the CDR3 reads TGTGCCAGCGGCGGTTGGGGAAACACCATATATTTT. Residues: CASGGWGNTIYF.

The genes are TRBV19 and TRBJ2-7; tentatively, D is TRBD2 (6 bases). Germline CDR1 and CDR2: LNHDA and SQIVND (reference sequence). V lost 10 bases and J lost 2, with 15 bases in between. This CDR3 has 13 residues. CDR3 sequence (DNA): TGTGCCAACGACCGGGAGCAACCCTACGAGCAGTACGTC. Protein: CANDREQPYEQYV.

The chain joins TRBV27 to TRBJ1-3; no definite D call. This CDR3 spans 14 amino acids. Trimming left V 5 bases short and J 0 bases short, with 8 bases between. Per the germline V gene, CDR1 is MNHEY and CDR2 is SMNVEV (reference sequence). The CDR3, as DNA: TGTGCCAGCAGTCCCCGGAACTCTGGAAACACCATATATTTT. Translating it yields CASSPRNSGNTIYF.

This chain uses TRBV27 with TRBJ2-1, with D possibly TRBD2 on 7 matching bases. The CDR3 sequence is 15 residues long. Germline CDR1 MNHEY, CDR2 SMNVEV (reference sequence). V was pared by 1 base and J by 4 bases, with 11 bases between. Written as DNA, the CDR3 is TGTGCCAGCAGTTTATGGGGGGGCCCGTACAATGAGCAGTTCTTC. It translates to CASSLWGGPYNEQFF.

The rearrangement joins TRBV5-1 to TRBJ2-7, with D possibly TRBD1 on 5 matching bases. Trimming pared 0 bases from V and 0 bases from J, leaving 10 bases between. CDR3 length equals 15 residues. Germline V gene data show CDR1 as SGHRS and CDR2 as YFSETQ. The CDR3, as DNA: TGCGCCAGCAGCTTGGGAGACAGTCTCTCCTACGAGCAGTACGTC. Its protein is CASSLGDSLSYEQYV.

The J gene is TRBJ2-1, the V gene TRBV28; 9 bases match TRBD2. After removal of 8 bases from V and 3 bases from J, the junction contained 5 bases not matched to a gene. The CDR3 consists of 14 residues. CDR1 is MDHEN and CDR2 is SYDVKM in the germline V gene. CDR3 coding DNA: TGTGCCAGCCAGACTAGCGGAGACTACAATGAGCAGTTCTTC. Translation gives CASQTSGDYNEQFF.

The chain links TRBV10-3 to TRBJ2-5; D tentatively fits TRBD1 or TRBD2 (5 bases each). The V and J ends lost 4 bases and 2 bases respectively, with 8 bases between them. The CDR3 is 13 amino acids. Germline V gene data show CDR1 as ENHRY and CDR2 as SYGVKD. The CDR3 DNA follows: TGTGCCATCAGTGGGGGGATTCAAGAGACCCAGTACTTC. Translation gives CAISGGIQETQYF.

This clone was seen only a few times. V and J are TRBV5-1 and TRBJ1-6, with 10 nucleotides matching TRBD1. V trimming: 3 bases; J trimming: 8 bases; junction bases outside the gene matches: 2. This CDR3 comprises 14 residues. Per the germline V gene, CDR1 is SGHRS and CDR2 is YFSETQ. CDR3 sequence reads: CASSSGTGDSPLHF. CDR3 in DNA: TGCGCCAGCAGCTCCGGGACAGGGGATTCACCCCTCCACTTT.

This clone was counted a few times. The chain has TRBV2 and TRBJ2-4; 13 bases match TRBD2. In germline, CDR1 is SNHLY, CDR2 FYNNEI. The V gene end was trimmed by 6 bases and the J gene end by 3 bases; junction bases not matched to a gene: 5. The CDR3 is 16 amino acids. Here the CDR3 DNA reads TGTGCCAGCAGGATCGGACTAGCGGGGGTCAAAAACATTCAGTACTTC. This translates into CASRIGLAGVKNIQYF.

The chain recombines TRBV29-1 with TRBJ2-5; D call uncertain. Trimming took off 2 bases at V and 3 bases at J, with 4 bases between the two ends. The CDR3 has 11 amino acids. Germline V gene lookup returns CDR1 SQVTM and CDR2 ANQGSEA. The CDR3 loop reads CSVEPKETQYF. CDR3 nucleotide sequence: TGCAGCGTTGAACCCAAAGAGACCCAGTACTTC.

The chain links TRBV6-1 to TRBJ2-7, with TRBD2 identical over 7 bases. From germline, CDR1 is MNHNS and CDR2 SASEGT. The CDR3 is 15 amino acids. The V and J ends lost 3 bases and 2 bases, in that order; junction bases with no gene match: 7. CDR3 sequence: CASSDLGGAAYEQYF. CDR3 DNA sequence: TGTGCCAGCAGTGACTTGGGAGGGGCCGCCTACGAGCAGTACTTC.

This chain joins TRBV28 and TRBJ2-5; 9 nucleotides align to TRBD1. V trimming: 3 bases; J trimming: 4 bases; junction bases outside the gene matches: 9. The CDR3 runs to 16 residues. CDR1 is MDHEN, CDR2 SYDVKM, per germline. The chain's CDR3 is CASSFTQGAMGETQYF. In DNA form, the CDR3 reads TGTGCCAGCAGTTTCACACAGGGGGCAATGGGAGAGACCCAGTACTTC.

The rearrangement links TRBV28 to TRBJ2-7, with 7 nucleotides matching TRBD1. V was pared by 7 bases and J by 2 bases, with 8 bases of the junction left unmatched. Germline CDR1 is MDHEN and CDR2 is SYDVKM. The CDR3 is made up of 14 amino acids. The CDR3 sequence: CASNPTQGAYEQYV. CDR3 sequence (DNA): TGTGCCAGCAACCCTACCCAGGGGGCCTACGAGCAGTACGTC.

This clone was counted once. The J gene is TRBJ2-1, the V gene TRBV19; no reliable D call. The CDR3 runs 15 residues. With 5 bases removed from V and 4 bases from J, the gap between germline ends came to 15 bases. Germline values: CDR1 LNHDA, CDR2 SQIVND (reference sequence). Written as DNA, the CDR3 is TGTGCCAGTAGTCCCGCTAATCCGATATACAATGAGCAGTTCTTC. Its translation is CASSPANPIYNEQFF.